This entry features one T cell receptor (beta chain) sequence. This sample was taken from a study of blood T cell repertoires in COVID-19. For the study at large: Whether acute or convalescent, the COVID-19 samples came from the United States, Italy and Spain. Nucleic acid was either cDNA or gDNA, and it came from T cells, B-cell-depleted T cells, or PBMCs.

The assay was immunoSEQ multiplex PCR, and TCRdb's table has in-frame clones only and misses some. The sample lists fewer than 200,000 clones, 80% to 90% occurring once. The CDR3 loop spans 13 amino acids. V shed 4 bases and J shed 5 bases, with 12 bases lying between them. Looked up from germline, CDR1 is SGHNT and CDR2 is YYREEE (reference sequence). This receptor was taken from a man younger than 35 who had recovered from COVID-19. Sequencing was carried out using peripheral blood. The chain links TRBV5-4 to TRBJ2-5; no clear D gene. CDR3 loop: CASSPFVAETQYF. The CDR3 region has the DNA TGTGCCAGCAGCCCTTTTGTTGCGGAGACCCAGTACTTC.